These 4 T cell receptor beta chains came from one sample sequenced in a study of shared clonotypes between healthy human individuals. Assay: immunoSEQ multiplex PCR; the TCRdb copy retains only in-frame clones and omits some. The data hold about 1.1 million clones, with roughly 74% observed a single time. Material: memory CD4+ T cells from PBMCs. Described subset: CD45RA-negative fraction. These receptor sequences come from a young man in good health. Some clones in this sample may be carry-over from other donors' samples.

The gene calls are TRBV7-2 and TRBJ2-7, with TRBD1 matching 9 bases. The length of the CDR3 is 15 residues. Trimming cost V 4 bases and J 2 bases; bases outside gene matches: 6. Germline V gene lookup returns CDR1 SGHTA and CDR2 FQGNSA. CDR3: CASSSEGQGPYEQYF. The CDR3, as DNA: TGTGCCAGCAGCTCCGAGGGACAGGGACCCTACGAGCAGTACTTC.

The chain employs TRBV7-4 and TRBJ2-7; 8 bases agree with TRBD1. The ends lost 5 bases at V and 3 bases at J; junction bases unmatched: 9. This CDR3 has 15 amino acids. The germline V gene encodes CDR1 SGHVT and CDR2 SQSDAQ. The chain's CDR3 is CASSPDRQGRYEQYF. The CDR3 nucleotides are TGTGCCAGCAGCCCGGACCGACAGGGGCGCTACGAGCAGTACTTC.

The V gene is TRBV10-3, the J gene TRBJ1-3; D ambiguous. V lost 8 bases and J 0 bases, leaving 11 bases between the germline ends. Germline V CDR1 and CDR2: ENHRY, SYGVKD. The CDR3 covers 14 residues. The CDR3: CAIDVVSSGNTIYF. The CDR3 DNA reads as TGTGCCATCGACGTCGTTAGCTCTGGAAACACCATATATTTT.

This clone appeared a single time. The rearrangement uses TRBV2 and TRBJ2-7; D uncertain. Germline V gene data show CDR1 as SNHLY and CDR2 as FYNNEI. The V and J ends lost 0 bases and 3 bases respectively, with 6 bases between them. This CDR3 is built from 13 residues. In nucleotides, the CDR3 is TGTGCCAGCAGTGAAGCTATAAGCTACGAGCAGTACTTC. Amino acids: CASSEAISYEQYF.